This T cell receptor (beta chain) was identified in a study of blood T cell repertoires in COVID-19. Study summary: T cells, B-cell-depleted T cells, or PBMCs supplied cDNA or gDNA.

In the authors' methods: Amplification of reference gene primers provided the estimated nucleated cell counts. Assay used: immunoSEQ multiplex PCR; TCRdb lists only in-frame clones, some missing. The DNA gave D and trimming, while V, J and clone size come from that table. The table has 250,000 or so clones, roughly nine tenths seen once. The V gene end was trimmed by 6 bases and the J gene end by 3 bases; junction bases not matched to a gene: 3. The CDR3 length is 13 residues. Germline CDR1 and CDR2: MNHEY and SMNVEV (reference sequence). The sample was peripheral blood. The TCR comes from a man aged 60-69 years with acute or convalescent COVID-19. The J gene is TRBJ1-1, the V gene TRBV27; 8 bases fit TRBD1. The CDR3 protein is CASRDRGYTEAFF. CDR3 bases: TGTGCCAGCAGAGACAGGGGTTACACTGAAGCTTTCTTT.